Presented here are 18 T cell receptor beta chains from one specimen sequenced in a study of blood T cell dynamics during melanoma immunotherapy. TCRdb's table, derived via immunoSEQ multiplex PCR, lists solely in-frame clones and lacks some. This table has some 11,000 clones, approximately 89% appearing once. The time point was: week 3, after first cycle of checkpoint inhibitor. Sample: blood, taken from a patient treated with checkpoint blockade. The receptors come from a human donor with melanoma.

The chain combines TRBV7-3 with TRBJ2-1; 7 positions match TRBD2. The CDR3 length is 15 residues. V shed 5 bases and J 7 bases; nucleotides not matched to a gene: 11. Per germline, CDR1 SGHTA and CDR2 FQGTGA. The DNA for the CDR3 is TGTGCCAGCAGCCCGATGGGGGGGTCTGGGAATGAGCAGTTCTTC. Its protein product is CASSPMGGSGNEQFF.

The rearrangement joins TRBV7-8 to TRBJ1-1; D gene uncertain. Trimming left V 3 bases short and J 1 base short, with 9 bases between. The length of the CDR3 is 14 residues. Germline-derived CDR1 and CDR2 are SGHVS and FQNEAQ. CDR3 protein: CASSFGPTNTEAFF. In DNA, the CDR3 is TGTGCCAGCAGCTTCGGACCAACGAACACTGAAGCTTTCTTT.

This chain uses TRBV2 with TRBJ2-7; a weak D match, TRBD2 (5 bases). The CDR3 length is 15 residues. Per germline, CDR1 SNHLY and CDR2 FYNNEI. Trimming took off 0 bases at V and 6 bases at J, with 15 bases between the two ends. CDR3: CASSEAPPGSSEQYF. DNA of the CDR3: TGTGCCAGCAGTGAAGCCCCGCCGGGGTCGTCCGAGCAGTACTTC. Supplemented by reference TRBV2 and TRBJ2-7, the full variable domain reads EPEVTQTPSHQVTQMGQEVILRCVPISNHLYFYWYRQILGQKVEFLVSFYNNEISEKSEIFDDQFSVERPDGSNFTLKIRSTKLEDSAMYFCASSEAPPGSSEQYFGPGTRLTVT.

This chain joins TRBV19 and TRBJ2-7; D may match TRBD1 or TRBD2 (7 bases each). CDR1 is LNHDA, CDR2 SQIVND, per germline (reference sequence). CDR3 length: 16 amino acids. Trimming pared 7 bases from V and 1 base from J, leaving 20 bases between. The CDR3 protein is CASTPRGGSWSYEQYF. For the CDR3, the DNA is TGTGCCAGTACCCCCAGGGGGGGGAGCTGGTCCTACGAGCAGTACTTC.

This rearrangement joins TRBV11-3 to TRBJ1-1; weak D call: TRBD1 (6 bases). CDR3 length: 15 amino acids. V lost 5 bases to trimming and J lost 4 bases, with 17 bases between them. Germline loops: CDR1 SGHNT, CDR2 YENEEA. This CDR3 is CASSREGGGGTEAFF. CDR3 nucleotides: TGTGCCAGCAGCAGAGAGGGGGGCGGAGGCACTGAAGCTTTCTTT.

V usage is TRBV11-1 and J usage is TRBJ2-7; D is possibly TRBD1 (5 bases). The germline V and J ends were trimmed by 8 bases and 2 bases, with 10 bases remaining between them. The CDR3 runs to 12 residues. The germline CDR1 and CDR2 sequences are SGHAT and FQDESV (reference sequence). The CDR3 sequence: CASGQDTYEQYF. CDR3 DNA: TGTGCCAGCGGTCAGGACACCTACGAGCAGTACTTC. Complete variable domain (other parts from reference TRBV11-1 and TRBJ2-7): EAEVAQSPRYKITEKSQAVAFWCDPISGHATLYWYRQILGQGPELLVQFQDESVVDDSQLPKDRFSAERLKGVDSTLKIQPAELGDSAMYLCASGQDTYEQYFGPGTRLTVT.

The CDR3 is CASSQDLSVVGTQYF. In DNA, the CDR3 is TGCGCCAGCAGCCAAGATCTTTCAGTGGTAGGGACCCAGTACTTC. V gene TRBV4-3 combines with J gene TRBJ2-5; the D is unclear. This CDR3 region has 15 residues. Germline lookup yields CDR1 LGHNA and CDR2 YSLEER. The germline V and J ends were trimmed by 0 bases and 7 bases, with 15 bases remaining between them.

Written as DNA, the CDR3 is TGTGCCAGCAGTTACTCGACAGCAAGCACAGATACGCAGTATTTT. Amino acid sequence: CASSYSTASTDTQYF. The V and J genes are TRBV6-5 and TRBJ2-3; possibly TRBD1 for D (5 bases). The V gene's germline CDR1 is MNHEY and CDR2 SVGAGI. This CDR3 contains 15 residues. The V end was cut by 0 bases, the J end by 0 bases, with 7 bases between.

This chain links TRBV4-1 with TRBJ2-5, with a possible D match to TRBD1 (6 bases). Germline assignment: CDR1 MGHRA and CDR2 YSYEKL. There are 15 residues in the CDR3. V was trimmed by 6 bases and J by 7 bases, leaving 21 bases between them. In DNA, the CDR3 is TGCGCCAGCAGTCAACCTGAGGGGGTGGCAGGGACCCAGTACTTC. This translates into CASSQPEGVAGTQYF.

The CDR3: CASSRAGQGLETQYF. The CDR3 coding sequence is TGTGCCAGCAGCCGGGCAGGCCAGGGTTTAGAGACCCAGTACTTC. The V and J genes are TRBV5-6 and TRBJ2-5, with D perhaps TRBD1 (5 bases). The CDR3 consists of 15 residues. Germline loops: CDR1 SGHDT, CDR2 YYEEEE. V lost 4 bases to trimming and J lost 4 bases, with 17 bases between them.

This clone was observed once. The CDR3: CASRREPDNEQFF. CDR3 DNA sequence: TGTGCCAGCCGGCGGGAGCCAGACAATGAGCAGTTCTTC. V usage is TRBV27 and J usage is TRBJ2-1, with TRBD2 matching over 7 bases. The CDR3 sequence is 13 residues long. Germline values: CDR1 MNHEY, CDR2 SMNVEV (reference sequence). V trimming: 8 bases; J trimming: 5 bases; junction bases outside the gene matches: 6.

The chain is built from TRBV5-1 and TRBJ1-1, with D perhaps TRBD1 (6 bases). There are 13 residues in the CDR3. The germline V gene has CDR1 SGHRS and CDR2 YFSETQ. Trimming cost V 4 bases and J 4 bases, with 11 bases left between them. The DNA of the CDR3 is TGCGCCAGCAGCCGAAAGGGGGGCACTGAAGCTTTCTTT. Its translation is CASSRKGGTEAFF.

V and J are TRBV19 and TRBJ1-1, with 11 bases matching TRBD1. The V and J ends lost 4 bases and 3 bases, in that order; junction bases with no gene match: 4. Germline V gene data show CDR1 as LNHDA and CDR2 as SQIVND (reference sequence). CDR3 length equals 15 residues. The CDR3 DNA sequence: TGTGCCAGTAGTACCGGGACAGGGGGATACACTGAAGCTTTCTTT. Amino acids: CASSTGTGGYTEAFF.

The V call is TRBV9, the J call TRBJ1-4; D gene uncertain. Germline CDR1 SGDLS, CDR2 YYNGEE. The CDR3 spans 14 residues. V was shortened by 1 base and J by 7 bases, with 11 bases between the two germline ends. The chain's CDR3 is CASSVRPTREKLFF. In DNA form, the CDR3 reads TGTGCCAGCAGCGTACGTCCAACGCGTGAAAAACTGTTTTTT.

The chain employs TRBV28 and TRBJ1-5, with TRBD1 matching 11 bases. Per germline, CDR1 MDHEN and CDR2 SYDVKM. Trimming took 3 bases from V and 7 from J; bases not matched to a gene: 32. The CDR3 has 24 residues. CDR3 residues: CASSFQFVGGRDRGLSGMFQPQHF. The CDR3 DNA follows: TGTGCCAGCAGTTTCCAGTTTGTTGGTGGTAGGGACAGGGGGTTGTCCGGGATGTTCCAGCCCCAGCATTTT.

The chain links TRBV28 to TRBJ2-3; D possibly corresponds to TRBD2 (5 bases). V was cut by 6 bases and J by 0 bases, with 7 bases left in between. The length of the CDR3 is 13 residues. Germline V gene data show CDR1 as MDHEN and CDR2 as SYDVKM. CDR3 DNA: TGTGCCAGCAGCCCGGGGAGCACAGATACGCAGTATTTT. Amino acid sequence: CASSPGSTDTQYF.

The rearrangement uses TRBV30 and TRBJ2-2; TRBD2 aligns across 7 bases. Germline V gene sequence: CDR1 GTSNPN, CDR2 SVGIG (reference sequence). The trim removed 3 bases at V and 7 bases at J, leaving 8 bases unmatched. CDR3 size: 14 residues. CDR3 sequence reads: CAWSGTGRDGELFF. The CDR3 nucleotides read TGTGCCTGGAGCGGGACTGGGAGGGACGGGGAGCTGTTTTTT.

This CDR3 reads CASSRGQGRGAFF. CDR3 DNA: TGTGCCAGCAGCCGGGGACAGGGTAGGGGAGCTTTCTTT. This sequence joins TRBV2 and TRBJ1-1; TRBD1 aligns across 9 bases. J was trimmed by 10 bases and V by 6 bases; bases with no gene match: 9. The CDR3 runs 13 residues. Germline V gene lookup returns CDR1 SNHLY and CDR2 FYNNEI.